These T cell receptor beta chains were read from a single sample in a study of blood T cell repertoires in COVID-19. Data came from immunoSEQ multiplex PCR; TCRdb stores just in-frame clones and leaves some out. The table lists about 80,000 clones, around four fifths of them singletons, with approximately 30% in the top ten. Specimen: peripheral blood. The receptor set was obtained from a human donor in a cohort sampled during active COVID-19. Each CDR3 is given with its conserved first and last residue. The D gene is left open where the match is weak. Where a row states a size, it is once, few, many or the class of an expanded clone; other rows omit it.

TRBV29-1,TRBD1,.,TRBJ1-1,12,TGCAGCGGACAGGGGATGGGCGCTGAAGCTTTCTTT,CSGQGMGAEAFF
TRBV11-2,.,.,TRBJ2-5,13,TGTGCCAGCAGCCCCAGGGGGGCAGGGACCCAGTACTTC,CASSPRGAGTQYF
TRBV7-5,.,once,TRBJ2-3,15,TGTGCCAGAAGCACCTCGACAGGGAACGCAGATACGCAGTATTTT,CARSTSTGNADTQYF
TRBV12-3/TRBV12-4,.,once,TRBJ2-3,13,TGTGCCAGCAGTTTCCAGGCCGCAGATACGCAGTATTTT,CASSFQAADTQYF
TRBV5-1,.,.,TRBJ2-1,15,TGCGCCAGCAGCCGTGAAGGACAAGCATACAATGAGCAGTTCTTC,CASSREGQAYNEQFF
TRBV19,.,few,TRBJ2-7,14,TGTGCCAGTAGTATCGCGGGAAAGAGCTACGAGCAGTACTTC,CASSIAGKSYEQYF
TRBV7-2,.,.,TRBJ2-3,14,TGTGCCAGCAGAGGGGGGGCCGGGGCAGATACGCAGTATTTT,CASRGGAGADTQYF
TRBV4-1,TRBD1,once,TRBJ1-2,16,TGCGCCAGCAGCCAAGATCTTAAATCCAGGGGGTATGGCTACACCTTC,CASSQDLKSRGYGYTF
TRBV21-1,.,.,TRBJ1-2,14,TGTGCCAGCAGCAATTCAGGGTTTAGGTATGGCTACACCTTC,CASSNSGFRYGYTF
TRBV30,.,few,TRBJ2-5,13,TGTGCCTGGAAAGGCACAGGTCGTAAGACCCAGTACTTC,CAWKGTGRKTQYF
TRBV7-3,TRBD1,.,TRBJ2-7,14,TGTGCCAGCAGCATCGGGACAGCAACCTACGAGCAGTACTTC,CASSIGTATYEQYF
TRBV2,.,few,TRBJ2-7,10,TGTGCCAGTTCCGGGGTCGAGCAGTACTTC,CASSGVEQYF
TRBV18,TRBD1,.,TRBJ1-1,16,TGTGCCAGCTCACCTTTACAGGGGGCTCAGGACACTGAAGCTTTCTTT,CASSPLQGAQDTEAFF
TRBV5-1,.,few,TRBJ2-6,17,TGCGCCAGCAGCTTGGCCTTGGACAGCGGTGGGGCCAACGTCCTGACTTTC,CASSLALDSGGANVLTF
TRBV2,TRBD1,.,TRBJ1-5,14,TGTGCCAGCAGCTACAGGGGAGGCAATCAGCCCCAGCATTTT,CASSYRGGNQPQHF
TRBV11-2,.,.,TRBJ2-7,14,TGTGCCAGCAGCCCCTCAATAGGGGGAAACGAGCAGTACTTC,CASSPSIGGNEQYF
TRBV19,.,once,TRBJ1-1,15,TGTGCCAGTAGTCCGGTGGGGGCTACGAACACTGAAGCTTTCTTT,CASSPVGATNTEAFF
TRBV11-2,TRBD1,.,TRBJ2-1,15,TGTGCCAGCAGCTTAGACAGGGGGCCCTACAATGAGCAGTTCTTC,CASSLDRGPYNEQFF
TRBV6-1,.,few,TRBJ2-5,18,TGTGCCAGCAGTGAAGCGCTTCGGGGGTACTACGCTCAAGAGACCCAGTACTTC,CASSEALRGYYAQETQYF
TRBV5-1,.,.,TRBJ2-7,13,TGCGCCAGCAGCCTGGCCACAGCCTACGAGCAGTACTTC,CASSLATAYEQYF
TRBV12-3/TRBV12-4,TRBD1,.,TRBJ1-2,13,TGTGCCAGCAGCGTGGGACAGCGAGATGGCTACACCTTC,CASSVGQRDGYTF
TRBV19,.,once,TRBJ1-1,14,TGTGCCAGTAGTATCGGGCGGGGGAACACTGAAGCTTTCTTT,CASSIGRGNTEAFF
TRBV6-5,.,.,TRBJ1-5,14,TGTGCCAGCAGTCCCACAGGGTCCAATCAGCCCCAGCATTTT,CASSPTGSNQPQHF
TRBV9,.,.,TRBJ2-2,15,TGTGCCAGCAGCGTAGCGGAGGGGCCGACCGGGGAGCTGTTTTTT,CASSVAEGPTGELFF
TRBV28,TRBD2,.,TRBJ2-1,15,TGTGCCAGCACCCTGCCGGGACTAGGCTACAATGAGCAGTTCTTC,CASTLPGLGYNEQFF
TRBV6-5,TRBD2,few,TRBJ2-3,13,TGTGCCAGCAGGGCGGGGGGAACAGATACGCAGTATTTT,CASRAGGTDTQYF
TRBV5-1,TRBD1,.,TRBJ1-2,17,TGCGCCAGCAGCTTGGCCATGGACAGGTTTTCCTTCTATGGCTACACCTTC,CASSLAMDRFSFYGYTF
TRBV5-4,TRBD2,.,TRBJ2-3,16,TGTGCCAGCAGCTTGTCTGTTAGCGGGGGGTCAGATACGCAGTATTTT,CASSLSVSGGSDTQYF
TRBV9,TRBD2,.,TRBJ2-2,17,TGTGCCAGCAGCGTAGATGTCCGCGGGGGGGCCGGCGGGGAGCTGTTTTTT,CASSVDVRGGAGGELFF
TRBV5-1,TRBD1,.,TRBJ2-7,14,TGCGCCAGCAGCATCGGGACAGCAGACTACGAGCAGTACTTC,CASSIGTADYEQYF
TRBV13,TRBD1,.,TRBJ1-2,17,TGTGCCAGCAGCCAAGGGACAGGGGAGGCCCTAGGCTATGGCTACACCTTC,CASSQGTGEALGYGYTF
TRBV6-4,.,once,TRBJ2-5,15,TGTGCCAGCAGTGACTGGAGGAGGTACCAAGAGACCCAGTACTTC,CASSDWRRYQETQYF
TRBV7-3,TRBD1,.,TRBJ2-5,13,TGTGCCAGCAGCTCCGGACAGGGAGAGACCCAGTACTTC,CASSSGQGETQYF
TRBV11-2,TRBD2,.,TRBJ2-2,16,TGTGCCAGCAGTCTCGGGACTAGCGGGCGCACCGGGGAGCTGTTTTTT,CASSLGTSGRTGELFF
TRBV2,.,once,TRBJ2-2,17,TGTGCCAGCAGTGTCGACAGGAAAAAACCGAACACCGGGGAGCTGTTTTTT,CASSVDRKKPNTGELFF
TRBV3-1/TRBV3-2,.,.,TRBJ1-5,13,TGTGCCAGCAGCCAAGATCGTGATCAGCCCCAGCATTTT,CASSQDRDQPQHF
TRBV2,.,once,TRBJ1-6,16,TGTGCCAGCAGTGTCTACGCGAGCTCCTATAATTCACCCCTCCACTTT,CASSVYASSYNSPLHF
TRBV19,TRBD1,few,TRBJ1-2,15,TGTGCCAGTAGTACAAGACAGGGTCCTCACTATGGCTACACCTTC,CASSTRQGPHYGYTF
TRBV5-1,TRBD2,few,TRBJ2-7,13,TGCGCCAGCTCCGGGGGGTGGGCCTACGAGCAGTACTTC,CASSGGWAYEQYF
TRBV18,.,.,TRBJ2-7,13,TGTGCCAGCTCACCACCGAGCGTCCACGAGCAGTACTTC,CASSPPSVHEQYF
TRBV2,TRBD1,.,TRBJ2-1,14,TGTGCCAGCAAAGGCAGGGGGTTGGGTGATGAGCAGTTCTTC,CASKGRGLGDEQFF
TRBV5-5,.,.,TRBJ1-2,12,TGTGCCAGCGCCTTAGTTGCCTATGGCTACACCTTC,CASALVAYGYTF